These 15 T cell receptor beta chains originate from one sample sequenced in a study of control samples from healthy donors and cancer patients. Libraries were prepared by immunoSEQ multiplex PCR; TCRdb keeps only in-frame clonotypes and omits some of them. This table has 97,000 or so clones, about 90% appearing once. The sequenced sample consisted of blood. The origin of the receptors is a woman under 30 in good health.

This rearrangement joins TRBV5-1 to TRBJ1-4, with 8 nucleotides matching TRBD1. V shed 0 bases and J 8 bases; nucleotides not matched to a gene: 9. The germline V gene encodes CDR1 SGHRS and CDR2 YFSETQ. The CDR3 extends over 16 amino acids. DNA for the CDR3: TGCGCCAGCAGCTTGGGTGACAGGGGAAGGGAAGAAAAACTGTTTTTT. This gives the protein CASSLGDRGREEKLFF.

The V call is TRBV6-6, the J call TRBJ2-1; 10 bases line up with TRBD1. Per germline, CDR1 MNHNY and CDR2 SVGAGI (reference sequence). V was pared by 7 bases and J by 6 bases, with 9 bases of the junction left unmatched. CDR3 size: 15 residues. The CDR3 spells CASTNRDRGINEQFF. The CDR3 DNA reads TGTGCCAGCACAAACCGGGACAGGGGTATCAATGAGCAGTTCTTC.

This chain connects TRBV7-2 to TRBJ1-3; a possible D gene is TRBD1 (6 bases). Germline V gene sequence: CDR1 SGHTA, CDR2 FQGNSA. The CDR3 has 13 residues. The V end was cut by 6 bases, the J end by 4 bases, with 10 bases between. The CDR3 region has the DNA TGTGCCAGCAGAACAGGGACAGGAAACACCATATATTTT. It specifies CASRTGTGNTIYF.

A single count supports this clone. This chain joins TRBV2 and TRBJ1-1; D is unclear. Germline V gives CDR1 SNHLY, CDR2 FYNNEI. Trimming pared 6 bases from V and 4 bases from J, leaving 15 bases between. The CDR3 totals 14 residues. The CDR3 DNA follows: TGTGCCAGCAGGGGAGATAGGGTAAGCACTGAAGCTTTCTTT. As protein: CASRGDRVSTEAFF.

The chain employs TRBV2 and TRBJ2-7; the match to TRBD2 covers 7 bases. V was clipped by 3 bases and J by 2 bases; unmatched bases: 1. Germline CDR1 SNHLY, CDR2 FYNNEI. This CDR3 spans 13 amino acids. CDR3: CASSEAGAYEQYF. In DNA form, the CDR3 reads TGTGCCAGCAGTGAGGCGGGAGCCTACGAGCAGTACTTC.

CDR3 nucleotide sequence: TGTGCCAGCAGCTTTCCCTCGCGAGAGACCCAGTACTTC. Protein product: CASSFPSRETQYF. The rearrangement links TRBV5-4 to TRBJ2-5; D uncertain. Per the germline V gene, CDR1 is SGHNT and CDR2 is YYREEE (reference sequence). The CDR3 sequence is 13 residues long. V gave up 2 bases and J gave up 4 bases, with 9 bases separating them.

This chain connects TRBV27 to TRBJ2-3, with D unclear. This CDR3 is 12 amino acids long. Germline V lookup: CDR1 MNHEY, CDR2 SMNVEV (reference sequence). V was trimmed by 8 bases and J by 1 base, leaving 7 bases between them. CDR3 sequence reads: CASGLGTDTQYF. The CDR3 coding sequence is TGTGCCAGCGGGCTTGGCACAGATACGCAGTATTTT.

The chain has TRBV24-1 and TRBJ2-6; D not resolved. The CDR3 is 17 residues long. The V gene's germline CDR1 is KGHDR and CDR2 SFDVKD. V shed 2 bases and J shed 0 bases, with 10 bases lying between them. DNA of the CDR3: TGTGCCACCAGTGATTCCGTCGGCTCCTCTGGGGCCAACGTCCTGACTTTC. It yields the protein CATSDSVGSSGANVLTF.

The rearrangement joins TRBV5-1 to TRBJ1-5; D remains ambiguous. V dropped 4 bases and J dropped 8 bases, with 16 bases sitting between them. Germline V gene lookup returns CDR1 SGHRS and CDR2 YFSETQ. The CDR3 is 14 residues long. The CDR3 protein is CASSTRHGKEPQHF. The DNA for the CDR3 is TGCGCCAGCAGCACCCGACACGGCAAGGAGCCCCAGCATTTT.

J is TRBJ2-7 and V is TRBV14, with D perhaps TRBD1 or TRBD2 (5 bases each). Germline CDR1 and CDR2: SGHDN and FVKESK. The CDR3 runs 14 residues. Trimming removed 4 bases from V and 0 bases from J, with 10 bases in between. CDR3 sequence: CASSPGTNSYEQYF. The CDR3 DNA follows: TGTGCCAGCAGCCCCGGGACCAACTCCTACGAGCAGTACTTC.

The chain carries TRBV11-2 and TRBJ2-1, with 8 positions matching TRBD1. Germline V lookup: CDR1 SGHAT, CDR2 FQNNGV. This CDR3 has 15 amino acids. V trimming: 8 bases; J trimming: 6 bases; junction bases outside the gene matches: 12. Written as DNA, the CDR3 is TGTGCCAGCTCCCGAGGACAGGGCCCTCGCAATGAGCAGTTCTTC. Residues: CASSRGQGPRNEQFF.

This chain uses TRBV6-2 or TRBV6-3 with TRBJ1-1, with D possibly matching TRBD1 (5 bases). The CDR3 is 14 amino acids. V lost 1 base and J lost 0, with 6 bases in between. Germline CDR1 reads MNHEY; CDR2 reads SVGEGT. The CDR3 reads CASSYLQVNTEAFF. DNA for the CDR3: TGTGCCAGCAGTTACTTACAGGTGAACACTGAAGCTTTCTTT.

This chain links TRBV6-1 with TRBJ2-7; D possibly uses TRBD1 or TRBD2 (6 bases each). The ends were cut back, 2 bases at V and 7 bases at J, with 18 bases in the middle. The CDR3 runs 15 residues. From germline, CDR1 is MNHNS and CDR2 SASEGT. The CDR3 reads CASSESGGSGAEQYF. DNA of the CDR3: TGTGCCAGCAGTGAATCCGGGGGATCGGGGGCGGAGCAGTACTTC.

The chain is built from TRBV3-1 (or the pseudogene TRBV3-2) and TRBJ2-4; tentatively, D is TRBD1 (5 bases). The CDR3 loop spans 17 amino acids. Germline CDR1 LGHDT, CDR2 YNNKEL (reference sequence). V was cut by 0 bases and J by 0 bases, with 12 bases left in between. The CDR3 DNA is TGTGCCAGCAGCCAAGAGGGGCTTTGGTTAGCCAAAAACATTCAGTACTTC. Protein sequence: CASSQEGLWLAKNIQYF.

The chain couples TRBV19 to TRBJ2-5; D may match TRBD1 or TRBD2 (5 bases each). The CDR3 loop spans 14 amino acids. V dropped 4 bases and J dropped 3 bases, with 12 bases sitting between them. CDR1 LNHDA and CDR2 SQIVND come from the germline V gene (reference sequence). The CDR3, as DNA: TGTGCCAGTAGTACGCCCGGGGCCGAAGAGACCCAGTACTTC. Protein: CASSTPGAEETQYF.